This T cell receptor (beta chain) appears in the sequencing data of a study of OX40 agonist ivuxolimab in advanced cancers. On the study more broadly: Hepatocellular carcinoma, melanoma, renal cell or head and neck cancer affected the dose-escalation patients. Three patients got partial responses; one had hepatocellular carcinoma and two had cutaneous melanoma. Overall study findings and caveats: Determination of antigen specificity was not performed for the expanded peripheral T cells. The authors also found low normalized T-cell clonal expansion in some nonresponders.

For this clone: What it binds is unknown.

The CDR3 is 15 amino acids. V lost 5 bases to trimming and J lost 4 bases, with 15 bases between them. Germline CDR1 and CDR2: MNHEY and SVGAGI. Only in-frame clones appear in the TCRdb table, and some are missing; sequencing was by immunoSEQ multiplex PCR. Found here are tens of thousands of clones, approximately 89% of them singletons; the top ten hold roughly 28%. The chain has TRBV6-5 and TRBJ1-3; D unresolved. This clonotype originated in an adult with an advanced solid tumor such as melanoma, head and neck, liver or kidney cancer. The sequences come from CD4+ or CD8+ T cells sorted from blood, collected in a trial of the OX40 agonist ivuxolimab. CDR3 sequence (DNA): TGTGCCAGCAGTCTGTTTTTGGCATCAGGAAACACCATATATTTT. This codes for CASSLFLASGNTIYF.